This is a list of T cell receptor beta chains from one sample in a study of molecular identifiers for immune sequencing clone quantification. TCRdb reprocessed the PCR reads via MiXCR and lists one record per CDR3 protein. In the table there are under 85,000 distinct CDR3 sequences, 17% of which are singletons. The specimen sequenced was naive CD8+ T cells from blood, with Jurkat cell RNA spiked in. The receptors shown here come from a human donor in good health. Some libraries in this study had Jurkat cell RNA spiked in. Both conserved end residues are part of each CDR3.

>TRBJ2-7|TRBV7-9
CASSLVSSPQGEQYF
>TRBJ2-7|TRBV7-9
CASSGSGGSPYEQYF
>TRBJ2-1|TRBV6-5
CASSYDPLYNEQFF
>TRBJ1-5|TRBV6-6
CASSLTGGSNQPQHF
>TRBJ2-3|TRBV27
CASSALTDTQYF
>TRBJ2-2|TRBV29-1
CSVDDHALEGGNTGELFF
>TRBJ2-1|TRBV12-3/TRBV12-4
CASSSPSGASYNEQFF
>TRBJ2-2|TRBV29-1
CSVGTSGRADTGELFF
>TRBJ2-2|TRBV12-3/TRBV12-4
CASSSSTGTVMYGELFF
>TRBJ2-1|TRBV21-1
CASSKPPTGGAYNEQFF